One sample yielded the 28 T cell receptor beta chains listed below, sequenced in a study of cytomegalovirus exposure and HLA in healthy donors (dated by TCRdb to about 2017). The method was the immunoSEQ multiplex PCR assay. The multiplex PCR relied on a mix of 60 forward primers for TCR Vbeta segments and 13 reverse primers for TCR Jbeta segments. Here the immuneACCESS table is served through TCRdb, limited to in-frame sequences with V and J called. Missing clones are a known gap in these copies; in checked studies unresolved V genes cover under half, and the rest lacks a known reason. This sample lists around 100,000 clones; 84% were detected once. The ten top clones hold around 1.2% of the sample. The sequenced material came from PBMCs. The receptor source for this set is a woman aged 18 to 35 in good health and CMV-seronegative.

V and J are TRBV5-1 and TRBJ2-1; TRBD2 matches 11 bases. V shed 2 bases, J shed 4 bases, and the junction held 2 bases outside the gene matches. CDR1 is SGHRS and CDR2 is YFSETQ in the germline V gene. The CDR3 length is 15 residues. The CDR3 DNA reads TGCGCCAGCAGCTTTGGGACTAGCGGATACAATGAGCAGTTCTTC. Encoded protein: CASSFGTSGYNEQFF.

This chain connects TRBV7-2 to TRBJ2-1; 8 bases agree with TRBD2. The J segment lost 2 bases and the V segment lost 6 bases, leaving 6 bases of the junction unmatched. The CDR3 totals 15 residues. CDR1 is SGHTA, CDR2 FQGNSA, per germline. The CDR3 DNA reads TGTGCCAGCAGTCTTACTAGCGGAACCTACAATGAGCAGTTCTTC. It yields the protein CASSLTSGTYNEQFF. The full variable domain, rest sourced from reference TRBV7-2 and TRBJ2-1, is GAGVSQSPSNKVTEKGKDVELRCDPISGHTALYWYRQSLGQGLEFLIYFQGNSAPDKSGLPSDRFSAERTGGSVSTLTIQRTQQEDSAVYLCASSLTSGTYNEQFFGPGTRLTVL.

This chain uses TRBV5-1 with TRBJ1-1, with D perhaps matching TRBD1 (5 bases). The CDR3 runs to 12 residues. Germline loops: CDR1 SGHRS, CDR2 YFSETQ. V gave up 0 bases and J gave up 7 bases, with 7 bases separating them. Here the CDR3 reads CASSLEQGEAFF. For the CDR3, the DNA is TGCGCCAGCAGCTTGGAGCAGGGTGAAGCTTTCTTT.

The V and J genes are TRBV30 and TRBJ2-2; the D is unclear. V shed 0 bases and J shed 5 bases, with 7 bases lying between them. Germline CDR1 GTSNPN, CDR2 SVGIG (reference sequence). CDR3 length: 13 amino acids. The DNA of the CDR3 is TGTGCCTGGAGTGTACGGGTGACCGGGGAGCTGTTTTTT. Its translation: CAWSVRVTGELFF.

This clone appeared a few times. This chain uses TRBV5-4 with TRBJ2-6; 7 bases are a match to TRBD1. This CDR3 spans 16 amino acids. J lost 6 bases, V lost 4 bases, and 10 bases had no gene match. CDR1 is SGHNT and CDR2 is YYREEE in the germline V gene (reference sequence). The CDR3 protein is CASSPGQSLVANVLTF. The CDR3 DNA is TGTGCCAGCAGCCCGGGACAGTCTTTAGTGGCCAACGTCCTGACTTTC. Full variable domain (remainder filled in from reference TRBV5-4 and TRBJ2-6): ETGVTQSPTHLIKTRGQQVTLRCSSQSGHNTVSWYQQALGQGPQFIFQYYREEENGRGNFPPRFSGLQFPNYSSELNVNALELDDSALYLCASSPGQSLVANVLTFGAGSRLTVL.

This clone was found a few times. The CDR3 spells CASSDGEAGELFF. CDR3 sequence (DNA): TGTGCCAGCAGTGACGGGGAGGCCGGGGAGCTGTTTTTT. V and J are TRBV6-4 and TRBJ2-2; tentatively, D is TRBD2 (6 bases). The length of the CDR3 is 13 residues. V dropped 2 bases and J dropped 6 bases, with 7 bases sitting between them. Germline-derived CDR1 and CDR2 are MRHNA and SNTAGT.

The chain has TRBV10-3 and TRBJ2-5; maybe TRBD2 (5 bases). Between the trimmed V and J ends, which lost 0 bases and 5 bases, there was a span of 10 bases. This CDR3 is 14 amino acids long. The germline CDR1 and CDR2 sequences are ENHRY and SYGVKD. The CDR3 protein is CAISESVDLETQYF. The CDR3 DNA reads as TGTGCCATCAGTGAGTCCGTGGACTTGGAGACCCAGTACTTC.

CDR3 amino acids: CASSFPGTGGTEAFF. The CDR3 DNA sequence: TGTGCCAGCAGCTTTCCCGGGACAGGGGGCACTGAAGCTTTCTTT. This chain links TRBV5-6 with TRBJ1-1; 11 bases map to TRBD1. With 2 bases clipped from V and 4 bases from J, the junction kept 4 bases outside the gene matches. The CDR3 loop spans 15 amino acids. Germline loops: CDR1 SGHDT, CDR2 YYEEEE.

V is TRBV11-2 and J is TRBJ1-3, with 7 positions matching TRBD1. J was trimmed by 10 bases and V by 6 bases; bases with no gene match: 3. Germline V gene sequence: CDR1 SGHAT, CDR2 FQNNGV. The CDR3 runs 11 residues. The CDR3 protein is CASRPRGTIYF. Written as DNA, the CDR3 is TGTGCCAGCAGGCCCAGGGGGACCATATATTTT.

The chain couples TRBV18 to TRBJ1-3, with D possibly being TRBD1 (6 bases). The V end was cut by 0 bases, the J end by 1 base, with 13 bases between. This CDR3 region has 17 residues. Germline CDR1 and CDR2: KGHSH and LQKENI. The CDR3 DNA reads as TGTGCCAGCTCACCACCGACAGGTCCCCTATCTGGAAACACCATATATTTT. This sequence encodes CASSPPTGPLSGNTIYF. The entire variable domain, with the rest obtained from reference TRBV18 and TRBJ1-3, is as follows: NAGVMQNPRHLVRRRGQEARLRCSPMKGHSHVYWYRQLPEEGLKFMVYLQKENIIDESGMPKERFSAEFPKEGPSILRIQQVVRGDSAAYFCASSPPTGPLSGNTIYFGEGSWLTVV.

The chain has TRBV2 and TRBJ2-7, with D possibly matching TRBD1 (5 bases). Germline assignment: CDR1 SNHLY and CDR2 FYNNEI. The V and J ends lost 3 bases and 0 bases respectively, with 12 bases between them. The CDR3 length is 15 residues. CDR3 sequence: CASSEGRAASYEQYF. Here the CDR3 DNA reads TGTGCCAGCAGTGAGGGCAGGGCGGCCTCCTACGAGCAGTACTTC.

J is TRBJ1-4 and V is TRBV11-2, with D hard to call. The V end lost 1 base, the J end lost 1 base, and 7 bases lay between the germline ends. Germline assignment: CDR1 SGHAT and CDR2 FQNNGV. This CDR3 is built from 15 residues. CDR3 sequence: CASSLGGRTNEKLFF. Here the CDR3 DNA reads TGTGCCAGCAGCTTAGGTGGGAGAACTAATGAAAAACTGTTTTTT.

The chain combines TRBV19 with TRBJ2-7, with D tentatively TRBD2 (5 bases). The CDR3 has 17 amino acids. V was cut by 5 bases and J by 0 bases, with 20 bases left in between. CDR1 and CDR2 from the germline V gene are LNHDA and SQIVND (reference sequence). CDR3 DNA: TGTGCCAGTAGTTATTCGGGATCGGAGACCGCCTCCTACGAGCAGTACTTC. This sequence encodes CASSYSGSETASYEQYF. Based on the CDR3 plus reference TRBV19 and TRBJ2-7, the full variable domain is DGGITQSPKYLFRKEGQNVTLSCEQNLNHDAMYWYRQDPGQGLRLIYYSQIVNDFQKGDIAEGYSVSREKKESFPLTVTSAQKNPTAFYLCASSYSGSETASYEQYFGPGTRLTVT.

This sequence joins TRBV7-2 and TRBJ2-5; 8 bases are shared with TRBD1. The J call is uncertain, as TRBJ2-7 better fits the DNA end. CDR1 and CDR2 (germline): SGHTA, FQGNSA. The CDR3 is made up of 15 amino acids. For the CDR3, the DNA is TGTGCCAGCAGCTTTAGGAGGACAGGGTTGTTCGAGCAGTACTTC. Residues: CASSFRRTGLFEQYF.

The CDR3 DNA sequence: TGTGCCAGCAGTGTAATAGCGGGGGGGCCGGAGACCCAGTACTTC. Translation gives CASSVIAGGPETQYF. J is TRBJ2-5 and V is TRBV6-5; 11 bases fit TRBD2. The CDR3 extends over 15 amino acids. Germline loops: CDR1 MNHEY, CDR2 SVGAGI. J was trimmed by 5 bases and V by 5 bases; bases with no gene match: 7.

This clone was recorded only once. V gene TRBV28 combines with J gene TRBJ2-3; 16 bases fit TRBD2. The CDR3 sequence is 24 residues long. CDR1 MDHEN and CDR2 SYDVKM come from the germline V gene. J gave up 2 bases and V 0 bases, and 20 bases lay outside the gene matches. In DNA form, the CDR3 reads TGTGCCAGCAGTTTATGGGTGGGGGCACCGGGACTAGCGGGGGGGAGCACGTCCACAGATACGCAGTATTTT. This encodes CASSLWVGAPGLAGGSTSTDTQYF. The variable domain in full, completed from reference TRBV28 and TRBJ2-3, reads DVKVTQSSRYLVKRTGEKVFLECVQDMDHENMFWYRQDPGLGLRLIYFSYDVKMKEKGDIPEGYSVSREKKERFSLILESASTNQTSMYLCASSLWVGAPGLAGGSTSTDTQYFGPGTRLTVL.

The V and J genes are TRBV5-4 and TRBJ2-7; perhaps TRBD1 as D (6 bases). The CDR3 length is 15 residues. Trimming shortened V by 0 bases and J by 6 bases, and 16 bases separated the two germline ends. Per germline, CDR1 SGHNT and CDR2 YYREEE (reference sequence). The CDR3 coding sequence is TGTGCCAGCAGCTTGGGCCAGGGGTTAGCCCGCGAGCAGTACTTC. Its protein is CASSLGQGLAREQYF.

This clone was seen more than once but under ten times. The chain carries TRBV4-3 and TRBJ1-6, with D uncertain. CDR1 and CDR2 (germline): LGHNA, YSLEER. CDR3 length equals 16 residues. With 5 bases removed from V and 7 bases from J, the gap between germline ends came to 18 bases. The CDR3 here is CASSEGLPAGNSPLHF. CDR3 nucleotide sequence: TGCGCCAGCAGCGAGGGCCTCCCCGCCGGGAATTCACCCCTCCACTTT.

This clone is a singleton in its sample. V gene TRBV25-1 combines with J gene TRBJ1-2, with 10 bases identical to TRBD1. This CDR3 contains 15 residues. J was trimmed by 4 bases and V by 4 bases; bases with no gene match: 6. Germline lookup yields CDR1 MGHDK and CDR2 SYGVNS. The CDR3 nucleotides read TGTGCCAGCAGTGGTAGGACAGGGGGTTCCTATGGCTACACCTTC. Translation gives CASSGRTGGSYGYTF.

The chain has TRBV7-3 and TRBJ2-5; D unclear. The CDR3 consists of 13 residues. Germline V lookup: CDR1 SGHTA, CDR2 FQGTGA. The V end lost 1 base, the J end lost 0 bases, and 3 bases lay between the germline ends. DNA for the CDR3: TGTGCCAGCAGCTTAAACAACCAAGAGACCCAGTACTTC. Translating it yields CASSLNNQETQYF.

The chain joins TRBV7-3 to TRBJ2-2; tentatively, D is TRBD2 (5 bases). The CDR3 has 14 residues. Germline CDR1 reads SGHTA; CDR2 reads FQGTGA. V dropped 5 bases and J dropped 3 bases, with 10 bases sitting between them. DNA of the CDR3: TGTGCCAGCAGCCCGGACTCCCACACCGGGGAGCTGTTTTTT. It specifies CASSPDSHTGELFF.

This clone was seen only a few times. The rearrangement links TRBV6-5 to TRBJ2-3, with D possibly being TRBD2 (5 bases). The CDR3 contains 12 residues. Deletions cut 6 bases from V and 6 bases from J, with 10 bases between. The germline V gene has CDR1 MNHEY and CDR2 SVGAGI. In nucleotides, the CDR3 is TGTGCCAGCAGCATGAGAGGGGATACGCAGTATTTT. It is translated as CASSMRGDTQYF.

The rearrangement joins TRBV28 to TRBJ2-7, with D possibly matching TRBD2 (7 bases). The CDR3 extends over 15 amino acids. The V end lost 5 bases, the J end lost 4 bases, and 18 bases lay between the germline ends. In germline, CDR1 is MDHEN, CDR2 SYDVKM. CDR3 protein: CASSQGGAQSYEQYF. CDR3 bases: TGTGCCAGCAGTCAAGGGGGGGCGCAGAGTTACGAGCAGTACTTC. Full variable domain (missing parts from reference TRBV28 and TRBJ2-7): DVKVTQSSRYLVKRTGEKVFLECVQDMDHENMFWYRQDPGLGLRLIYFSYDVKMKEKGDIPEGYSVSREKKERFSLILESASTNQTSMYLCASSQGGAQSYEQYFGPGTRLTVT.

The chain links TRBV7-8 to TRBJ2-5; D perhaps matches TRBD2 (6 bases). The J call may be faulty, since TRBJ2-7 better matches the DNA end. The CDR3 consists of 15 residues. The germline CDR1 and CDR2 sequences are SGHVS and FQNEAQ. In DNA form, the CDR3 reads TGTGCCAGCAGCCTGCGGGGTGTCATTACCTACGAGCAGTACTTC. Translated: CASSLRGVITYEQYF.

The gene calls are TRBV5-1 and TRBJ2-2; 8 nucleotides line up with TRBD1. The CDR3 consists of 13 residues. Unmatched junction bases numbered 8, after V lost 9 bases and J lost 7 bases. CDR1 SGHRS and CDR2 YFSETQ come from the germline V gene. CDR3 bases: TGCGCCACATCGGACAGGGCTGGCGGGGAGCTGTTTTTT. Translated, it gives CATSDRAGGELFF.

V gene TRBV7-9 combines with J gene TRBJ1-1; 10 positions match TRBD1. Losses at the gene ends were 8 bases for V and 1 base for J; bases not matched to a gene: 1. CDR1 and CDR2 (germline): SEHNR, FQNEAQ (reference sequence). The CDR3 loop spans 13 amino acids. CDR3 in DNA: TGTGCCAGCCGGGACAGGGGGAACACTGAAGCTTTCTTT. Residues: CASRDRGNTEAFF.

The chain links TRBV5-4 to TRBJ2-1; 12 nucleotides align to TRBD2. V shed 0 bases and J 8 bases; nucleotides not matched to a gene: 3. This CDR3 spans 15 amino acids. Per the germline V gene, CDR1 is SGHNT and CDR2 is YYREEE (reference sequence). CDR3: CASSLVLAGGDEQFF. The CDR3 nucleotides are TGTGCCAGCAGCTTGGTACTAGCGGGAGGAGATGAGCAGTTCTTC.

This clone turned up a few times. The CDR3 sequence is CASSLRLAGVTGELFF. The CDR3 region has the DNA TGTGCCAGCAGTTTAAGGCTAGCGGGAGTGACCGGGGAGCTGTTTTTT. The chain uses TRBV28 and TRBJ2-2; TRBD2 matches at 10 bases. The V and J ends lost 2 bases and 5 bases, in that order; junction bases with no gene match: 5. This CDR3 contains 16 residues. From germline, CDR1 is MDHEN and CDR2 SYDVKM.